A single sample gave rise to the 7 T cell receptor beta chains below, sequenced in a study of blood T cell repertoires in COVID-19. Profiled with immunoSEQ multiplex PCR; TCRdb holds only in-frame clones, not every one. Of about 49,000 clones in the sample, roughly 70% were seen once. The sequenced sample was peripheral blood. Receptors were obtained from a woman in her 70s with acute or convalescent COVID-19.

CDR3 in DNA: TGTGCCACCAGTGATTCGGGACACCGTTACGAGCAGTACTTC. It encodes CATSDSGHRYEQYF. The genes are TRBV24-1 and TRBJ2-7, with TRBD1 as a possible D gene (6 bases). CDR1 is KGHDR and CDR2 is SFDVKD in the germline V gene. CDR3 length: 14 amino acids. V shed 2 bases and J shed 4 bases, with 11 bases lying between them.

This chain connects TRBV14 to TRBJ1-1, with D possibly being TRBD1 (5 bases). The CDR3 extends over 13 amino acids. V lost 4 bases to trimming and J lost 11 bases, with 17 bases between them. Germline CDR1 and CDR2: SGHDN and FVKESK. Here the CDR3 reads CASSPAGGVGAFF. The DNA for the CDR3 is TGTGCCAGCAGCCCCGCCGGGGGGGTAGGGGCTTTCTTT. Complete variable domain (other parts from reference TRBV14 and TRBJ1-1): EAGVTQFPSHSVIEKGQTVTLRCDPISGHDNLYWYRRVMGKEIKFLLHFVKESKQDESGMPNNRFLAERTGGTYSTLKVQPAELEDSGVYFCASSPAGGVGAFFGQGTRLTVV.

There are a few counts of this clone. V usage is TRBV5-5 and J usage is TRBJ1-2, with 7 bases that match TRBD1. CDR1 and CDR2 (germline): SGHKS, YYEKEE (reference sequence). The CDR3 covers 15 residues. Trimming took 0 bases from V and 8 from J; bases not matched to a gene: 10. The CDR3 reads CASSLEGEGAYGYTF. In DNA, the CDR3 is TGTGCCAGCAGCTTGGAGGGAGAGGGGGCATACGGCTACACCTTC.

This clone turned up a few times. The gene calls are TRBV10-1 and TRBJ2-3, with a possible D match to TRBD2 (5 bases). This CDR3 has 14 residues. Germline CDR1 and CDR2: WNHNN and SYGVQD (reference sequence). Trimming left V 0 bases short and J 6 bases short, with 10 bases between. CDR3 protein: CASSESTSLDTQYF. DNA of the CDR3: TGCGCCAGCAGTGAGTCTACTAGTTTGGATACGCAGTATTTT.

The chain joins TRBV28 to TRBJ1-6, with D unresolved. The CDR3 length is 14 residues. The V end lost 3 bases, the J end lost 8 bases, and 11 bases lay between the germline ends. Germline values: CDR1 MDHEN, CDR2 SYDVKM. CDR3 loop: CASSLGEDYSPLHF. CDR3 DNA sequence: TGTGCCAGCAGTTTGGGAGAAGACTATTCACCCCTCCACTTT.

The CDR3 bases are TGTGCCAGCAGCTTCGGACAGAGCTGGGTCACTGAAGCTTTCTTT. Translation gives CASSFGQSWVTEAFF. The V gene is TRBV7-8, the J gene TRBJ1-1; D may be TRBD1 (6 bases). V gave up 3 bases and J gave up 4 bases, with 15 bases separating them. The CDR3 has 15 amino acids. Germline CDR1 and CDR2: SGHVS and FQNEAQ.

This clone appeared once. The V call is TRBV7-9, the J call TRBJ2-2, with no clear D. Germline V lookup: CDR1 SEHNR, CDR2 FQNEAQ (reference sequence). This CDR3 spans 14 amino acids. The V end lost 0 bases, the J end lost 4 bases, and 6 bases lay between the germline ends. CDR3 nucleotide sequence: TGTGCCAGCAGCTTAGCGACAACCACCGGGGAGCTGTTTTTT. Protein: CASSLATTTGELFF.